This T cell receptor beta chain was captured in a study of cytomegalovirus exposure and HLA in healthy donors (dated by TCRdb to the late 2010s). Some background on the complete study: According to an earlier analysis of 587 of the donors, about 179 million T cells yielded over 100 million unique TCR beta sequences and 276 Gb of sequence data. Among some 410 genotyped donors of the cohort, an average of 235,054 unique TCR beta nucleotide sequences were sequenced per donor, roughly 20% of them non-productive. Of the 300 to 500 genotyped donors, 80% to 90% were placed in the genetic ancestry cluster associated with self-reported Caucasian donors. Every discovery cohort repertoire had been produced on one sequencing platform. HLA typing included class I and class II loci at four-digit resolution. The number of typed donors differed by locus: roughly 620-640 for A, B, C, DRB1 and DQB1; 500 to 550 for DQA1; roughly 600 for DPA1; and 450 to 480 for DPB1. In addition to the first cohort of roughly 700 subjects, a separate validation cohort of under 150 different subjects was used. Donor age, sex, ethnicity and CMV serostatus were compiled together with the repertoire data. To predict cytomegalovirus infection status, the study combined high-throughput TCR immunosequencing, statistical association of individual TCRs with disease status, and machine learning. In a later genetic analysis, genome-wide SNP genotypes for about 55% of the 666 donors were used, and that subset was treated as a discovery cohort. Roughly 300 gigabases of sequencing data and tens of millions of unique TCR sequences were included in an early release covering several hundred HLA-typed donors. To decide whether each TCR beta V gene segment behaved as functional or pseudogenic, an earlier analysis of some 540 of the donors relied on high-throughput TCR beta sequencing. Rather than drawing on any new phenotypic data, the later analysis identified candidate immune exposures from TCR beta sequences and the way those sequences occurred across donors. About 5 DR-DQ haplotypes were handled as single units for association and clustering, since linkage in the cohort was strong. The aim of the study was to test whether cataloging public T cell receptors could identify signatures of past pathogen exposure. The study used immunosequencing to profile the T cell repertoires of approximately 640 subjects and linked those repertoires to cytomegalovirus serostatus. In a later analysis, previously published TCR beta repertoires from 670 or so donors were re-analyzed and high-resolution HLA genotyping was added so that TCR occurrence patterns could be studied.

Libraries were prepared through the immunoSEQ multiplex PCR assay. A mixture of 60 forward primers for TCR Vbeta segments and 13 reverse primers for TCR Jbeta segments was used in the multiplex PCR. Amplification of the CDR3 region of rearranged TCR beta genes was performed with a multiplex PCR assay on genomic DNA. Amplified TCR beta libraries were sequenced as 87-base-pair reads on the Illumina HiSeq System. On the authors' methods: A later analysis tallied roughly 76 million unique TCR beta chains across the 600 to 700 repertoires, and some 12 million of those chains were shared by two or more donors. Raw reads were error-corrected and collapsed into unique sequences with a nearest-neighbor algorithm that merged closely related sequences to remove PCR and sequencing errors. V, D and J gene segments were assigned by aligning CDR3 sequences to IMGT reference sequences. For a sequence to be retained, a match of at least six nucleotides to both a V gene segment and a J gene segment was required. A rearrangement counted as productive if the CDR3 had no stop codons and remained in frame with V and J, and every other rearrangement counted as non-productive. Following IMGT convention, CDR3 was defined as the stretch from the second conserved V-encoded cysteine up to the conserved J-encoded phenylalanine. The earlier analysis of roughly 590 of the donors excluded sequences that lacked an unambiguous match to a single V gene segment. An earlier analysis of roughly 590 of the donors called V segments functional above 56.7% productive rearrangements and segregating when the between-donor standard deviation exceeded 5%. To diagnose cytomegalovirus status from the catalog of TCR beta chain sequences, a statistical classification framework was built. In a later analysis, V and J genes were assigned by comparing TCR nucleotide sequences against IMGT/GENE-DB human TR gene sequences. Using the TCRdist pipeline, a later analysis assigned CDR3 sequences along with most-parsimonious VDJ recombination scenarios. In a later analysis, every TCR beta chain was defined by the combination of its CDR3 amino acid sequence and its V-gene family, and reads without a unique V-gene family were dropped. A later analysis removed 500 to 600 highly shared, low-generation-probability nucleotide sequences to deal with suspected cross-contamination and a sequencing artifact. In a later analysis, a clonal expansion index for each public chain was calculated from normalized within-repertoire ranks of inferred template counts. In a later analysis, generation probabilities were computed using a VDJ recombination model fitted to out-of-frame rearrangements, and the results were checked against IGoR. A later analysis scored TCR-TCR, TCR-HLA and TCR-CMV co-occurrence with hypergeometric tests, applying a repertoire-size bias correction to TCR pairs. To estimate false discovery rates, a later analysis permuted the HLA or CMV assignments 20 times. In a later analysis, co-occurring TCRs were grouped with DBSCAN, and TCRdist sequence similarity was added when clustering was performed within HLA-allele-positive subsets. Repertoires with fewer than 30,000 or more than 120,000 public chains were left out of co-occurrence clustering, as were about 5 repertoires with anomalous nucleotide sharing. TCRdb carries this immuneACCESS record with in-frame sequences only. Its versions omit some clonotypes, under half of them owing to an unresolved V gene in the studies checked, with the rest unexplained. V, J and clone size derive from that table, while D and trimming were established from the DNA sequence. Here the sample has under 200,000 clones; approximately 67% occur a single time. The ten largest clones capture around 4.5% of the sample.

The paper's findings and limits, for the study overall: Because HLA typing was missing for some donors at each locus, association tests included only the typed subset. Specific HLA alleles were associated with 15,000 to 20,000 TCR beta sequences at a false discovery rate of 0.05 in a later analysis. Several of the top co-occurrence clusters appeared to be linked to parvovirus B19, influenza, CMV and Epstein-Barr virus, according to a later analysis. A later analysis found that TCR association rates varied across HLA loci, with DRB1 alleles showing the most associated TCRs and HLA-C alleles the fewest. In both the original and validation cohorts, the classifier was reported to diagnose cytomegalovirus status with high specificity and sensitivity. The earlier analysis of approximately 540 of the donors excluded roughly 16 rarely observed V segments, including chromosome 9 orphons, because counts were too low. In a later genetic analysis, fewer N-insertions in productive TCRs were reported among donors in an Asian-associated ancestry cluster than the approximately 670-donor mean. Most CMV-associated TCR beta chains appeared to be HLA-restricted in a later analysis, and the HLA associations seemed to be driven largely by CMV exposure. Some IMGT-functional V segments, including TRBV6-2 and TRBV6-3, could not be distinguished by the 87-base-pair reads and were therefore excluded. In a later genetic analysis, a missense DCLRE1C variant was associated with V-gene and J-gene trimming of TCR beta chains, and the association was replicated in an independent cohort. In vitro tests confirmed that a few of the cytomegalovirus-associated TCR beta chains recognize cytomegalovirus antigens. When HLA alleles, especially DR and DQ, strongly co-occurred, attributing TCR associations to individual alleles was difficult. A cluster of highly shared sequence variants was judged likely to be a technical artifact of the sequencing pipeline. In this cohort, only TCR beta chains were sequenced, and detectable features were limited by the absence of alpha or paired-chain data. The authors suggested that the approach could potentially be generalized to other disease states and immunological phenotypes. Sequencing depth was assumed to be roughly uniform across donors in the presence/absence analyses, though that assumption may not hold. CMV serostatus was the only immune exposure information available for the cohort. Compared with equally common non-associated chains, HLA-associated TCR beta chains in a later analysis were more clonally expanded and had lower generation probabilities. Linkage disequilibrium might explain the correlated functional status among segregating V segments, but an unknown experimental factor could not be ruled out. A further reported finding was that TCR beta sequences accurately predicted the HLA-A and HLA-B alleles for most subjects in the first cohort. While some public TCRs were present in many individuals, most TCR sequences turned up only very rarely across donors. In the study, around 150 TCR beta chains were listed as associated with cytomegalovirus. In an earlier analysis of several hundred of the donors, most TCR beta V segments were observed in productive rearrangements about 87% or about 30% of the time, broadly matching IMGT annotations.

The cohort comprised 550 to 700 healthy bone marrow donors. All cohort members were sampled while nominally healthy, although unrecorded immune exposures were likely present. The donor was CMV seropositive and belonged to the group of 250 to 300 seropositive cohort members. A peripheral blood sample was provided by each donor, and peripheral blood mononuclear cells were used for TCR beta sequencing. The Qiagen DNeasy Blood Extraction Kit was used to extract genomic DNA from the blood cell samples. On this clone: What antigen it recognizes has not been identified. The record has no base qualities; no much larger clone is one base away.

CDR1 is given as MNHEY and CDR2 as SMNVEV, both from the germline V gene (reference sequence). Counted from cysteine to phenylalanine, this CDR3 has 15 amino acids. The DNA shown is the 45-base CDR3, in frame from base 1. Cut back by 3 bases and 3 bases, the V and J ends lie 14 bases apart. The chain is encoded by TRBV27 joined to TRBJ1-2, with the D gene uncertain. Sample: PBMCs. This TCR was recovered from a young woman in good health and CMV-seropositive. This receptor has the CDR3 CASSLHFRGDYGYTF. Here is the DNA: TGTGCCAGCAGTTTGCATTTTCGGGGTGACTATGGCTACACCTTC.